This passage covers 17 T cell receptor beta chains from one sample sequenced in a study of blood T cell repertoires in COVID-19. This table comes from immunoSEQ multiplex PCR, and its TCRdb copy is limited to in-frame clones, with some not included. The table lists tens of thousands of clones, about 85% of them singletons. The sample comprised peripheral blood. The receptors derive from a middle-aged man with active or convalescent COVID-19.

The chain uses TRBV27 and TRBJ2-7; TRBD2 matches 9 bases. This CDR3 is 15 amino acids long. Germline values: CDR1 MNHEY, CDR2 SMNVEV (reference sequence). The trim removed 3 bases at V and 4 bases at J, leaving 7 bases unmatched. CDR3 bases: TGTGCCAGCAGTTTTAGGATAGCGGGAGTTTACGAGCAGTACTTC. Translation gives CASSFRIAGVYEQYF.

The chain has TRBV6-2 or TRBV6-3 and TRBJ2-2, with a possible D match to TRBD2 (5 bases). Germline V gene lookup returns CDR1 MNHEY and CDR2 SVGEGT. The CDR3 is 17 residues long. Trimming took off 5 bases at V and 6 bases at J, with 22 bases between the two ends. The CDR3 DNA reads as TGTGCCAGCAGTCTCCGTCCGTCTAGCTGGGTAGCCGGGGAGCTGTTTTTT. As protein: CASSLRPSSWVAGELFF.

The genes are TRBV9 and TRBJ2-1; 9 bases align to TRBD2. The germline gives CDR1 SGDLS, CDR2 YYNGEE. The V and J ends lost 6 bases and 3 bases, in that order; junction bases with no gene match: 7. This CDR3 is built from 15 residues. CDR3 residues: CASTRLADHYNEQFF. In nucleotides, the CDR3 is TGTGCCAGCACCCGACTAGCGGATCACTACAATGAGCAGTTCTTC.

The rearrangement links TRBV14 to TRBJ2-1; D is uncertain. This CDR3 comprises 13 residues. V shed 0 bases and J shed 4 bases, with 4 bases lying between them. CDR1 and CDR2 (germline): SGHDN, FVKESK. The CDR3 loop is CASSQETYNEQFF. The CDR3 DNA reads TGTGCCAGCAGCCAAGAAACTTACAATGAGCAGTTCTTC. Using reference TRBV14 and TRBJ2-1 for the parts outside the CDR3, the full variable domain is EAGVTQFPSHSVIEKGQTVTLRCDPISGHDNLYWYRRVMGKEIKFLLHFVKESKQDESGMPNNRFLAERTGGTYSTLKVQPAELEDSGVYFCASSQETYNEQFFGPGTRLTVL.

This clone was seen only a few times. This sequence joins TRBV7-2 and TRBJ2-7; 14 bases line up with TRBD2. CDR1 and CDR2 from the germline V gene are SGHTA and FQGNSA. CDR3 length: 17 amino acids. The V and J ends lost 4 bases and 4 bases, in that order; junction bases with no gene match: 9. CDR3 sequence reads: CASSSRLAGGRFYEQYF. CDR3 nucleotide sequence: TGTGCCAGCAGCTCTCGACTAGCGGGAGGGAGGTTTTACGAGCAGTACTTC.

CDR3 DNA: TGTGCCAGCAGAGCCCAAGAGACCCAGTACTTC. It encodes CASRAQETQYF. This rearrangement joins TRBV6-4 to TRBJ2-5, with D uncertain. Per the germline V gene, CDR1 is MRHNA and CDR2 is SNTAGT. Trimming stripped 6 bases from V and 1 base from J, with 3 bases between. CDR3 length equals 11 residues.

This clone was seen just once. CDR3 sequence reads: CASSEYMGGTGELFF. The CDR3 DNA is TGTGCCAGCAGTGAATATATGGGGGGGACCGGGGAGCTGTTTTTT. V and J are TRBV25-1 and TRBJ2-2, with 7 positions matching TRBD2. V gave up 0 bases and J gave up 5 bases; unmatched junction bases: 3. The CDR3 consists of 15 residues. Germline CDR1 reads MGHDK; CDR2 reads SYGVNS. Full variable domain (outside the CDR3, taken from reference TRBV25-1 and TRBJ2-2): EADIYQTPRYLVIGTGKKITLECSQTMGHDKMYWYQQDPGMELHLIHYSYGVNSTEKGDLSSESTVSRIRTEHFPLTLESARPSHTSQYLCASSEYMGGTGELFFGEGSRLTVL.

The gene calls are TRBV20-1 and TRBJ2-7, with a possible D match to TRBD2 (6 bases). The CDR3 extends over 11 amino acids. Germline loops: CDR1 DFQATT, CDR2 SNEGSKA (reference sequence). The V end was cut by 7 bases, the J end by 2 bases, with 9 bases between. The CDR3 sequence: CSVGGAYEQYF. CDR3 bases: TGCAGTGTCGGGGGAGCCTACGAGCAGTACTTC.

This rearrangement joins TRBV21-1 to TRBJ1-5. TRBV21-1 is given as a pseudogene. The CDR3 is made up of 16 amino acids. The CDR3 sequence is CASSKAGGACNQPQHF. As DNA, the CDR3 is TGTGCCAGCAGCAAAGCTGGAGGGGCTTGCAATCAGCCCCAGCATTTT.

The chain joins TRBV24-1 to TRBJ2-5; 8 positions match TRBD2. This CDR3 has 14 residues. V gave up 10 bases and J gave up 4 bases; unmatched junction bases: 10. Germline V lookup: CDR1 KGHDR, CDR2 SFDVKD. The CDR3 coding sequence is TGTGCCACGGCGAGTAGCGGGATACTAGAGACCCAGTACTTC. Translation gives CATASSGILETQYF.

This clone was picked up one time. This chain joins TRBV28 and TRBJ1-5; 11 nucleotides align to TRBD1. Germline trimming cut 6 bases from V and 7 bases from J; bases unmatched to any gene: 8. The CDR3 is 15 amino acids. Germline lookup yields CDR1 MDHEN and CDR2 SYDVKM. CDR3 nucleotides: TGTGCCAGCAGCACCAGGGACAGGGGGTTCCAGCCCCAGCATTTT. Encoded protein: CASSTRDRGFQPQHF. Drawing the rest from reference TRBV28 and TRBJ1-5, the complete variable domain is DVKVTQSSRYLVKRTGEKVFLECVQDMDHENMFWYRQDPGLGLRLIYFSYDVKMKEKGDIPEGYSVSREKKERFSLILESASTNQTSMYLCASSTRDRGFQPQHFGDGTRLSIL.

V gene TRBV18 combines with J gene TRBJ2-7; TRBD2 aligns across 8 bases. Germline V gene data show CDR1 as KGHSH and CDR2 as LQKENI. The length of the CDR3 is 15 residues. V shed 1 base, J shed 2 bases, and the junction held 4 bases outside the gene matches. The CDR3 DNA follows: TGTGCCAGCTCACCACGGACGGGGGGGGCCTACGAGCAGTACTTC. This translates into CASSPRTGGAYEQYF.

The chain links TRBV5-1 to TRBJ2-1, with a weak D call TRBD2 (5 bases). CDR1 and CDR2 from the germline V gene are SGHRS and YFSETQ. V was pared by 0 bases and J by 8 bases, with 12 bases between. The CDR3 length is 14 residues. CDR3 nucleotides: TGCGCCAGCAGCTTGGAGGGTAGAGCGGATGAGCAGTTCTTC. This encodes CASSLEGRADEQFF.

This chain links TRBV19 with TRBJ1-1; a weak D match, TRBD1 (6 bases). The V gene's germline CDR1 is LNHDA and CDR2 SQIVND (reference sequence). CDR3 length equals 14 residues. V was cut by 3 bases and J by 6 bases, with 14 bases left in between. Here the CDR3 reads CASSIVTGSPEAFF. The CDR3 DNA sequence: TGTGCCAGTAGTATTGTAACAGGGAGCCCTGAAGCTTTCTTT.

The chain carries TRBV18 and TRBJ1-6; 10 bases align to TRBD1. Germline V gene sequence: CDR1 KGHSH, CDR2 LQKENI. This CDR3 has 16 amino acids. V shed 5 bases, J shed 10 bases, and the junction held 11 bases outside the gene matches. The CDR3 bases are TGTGCCAGCTCATCAACCACCGGGACAGGGGTCTCACCCCTCCACTTT. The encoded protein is CASSSTTGTGVSPLHF. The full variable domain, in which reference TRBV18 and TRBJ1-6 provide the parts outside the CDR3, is NAGVMQNPRHLVRRRGQEARLRCSPMKGHSHVYWYRQLPEEGLKFMVYLQKENIIDESGMPKERFSAEFPKEGPSILRIQQVVRGDSAAYFCASSSTTGTGVSPLHFGNGTRLTVT.

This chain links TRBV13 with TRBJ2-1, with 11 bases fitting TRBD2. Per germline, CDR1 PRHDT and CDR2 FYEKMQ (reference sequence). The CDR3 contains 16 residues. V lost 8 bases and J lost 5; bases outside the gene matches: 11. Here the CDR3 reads CASGDTSGSTHNEQFF. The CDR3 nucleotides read TGTGCCAGCGGCGATACTAGCGGGAGTACCCACAATGAGCAGTTCTTC.

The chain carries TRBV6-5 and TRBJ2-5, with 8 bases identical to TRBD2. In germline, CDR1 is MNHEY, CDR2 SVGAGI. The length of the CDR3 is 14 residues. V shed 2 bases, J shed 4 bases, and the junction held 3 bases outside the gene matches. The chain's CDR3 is CASSYVRGGETQYF. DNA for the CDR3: TGTGCCAGCAGTTACGTTCGGGGGGGAGAGACCCAGTACTTC.